This entry features one TCR beta chain sequence. With 3 bases clipped from V and 1 base from J, the junction kept 6 bases outside the gene matches. The CDR3 spans 16 residues. Germline V gene sequence: CDR1 MDHEN, CDR2 SYDVKM. The sample is drawn from a study of OX40 agonist ivuxolimab in advanced cancers. Here immunoSEQ multiplex PCR was the method, and the copy in TCRdb shows in-frame clones only, minus some. The sample includes roughly 62,000 clones, roughly nine tenths of them seen just once. The chain links TRBV28 to TRBJ2-7, with 10 bases fitting TRBD2. The clonotype was recovered from an adult with an advanced solid tumor such as melanoma, head and neck, liver or kidney cancer. Source: CD4+ or CD8+ T cells sorted from blood, taken in a trial of the OX40 agonist ivuxolimab. The CDR3 here is CASSFSLAGDSYEQYF. The DNA for the CDR3 is TGTGCCAGCAGTTTTAGCCTAGCGGGAGATTCCTACGAGCAGTACTTC. The variable domain in full, completed from reference TRBV28 and TRBJ2-7, reads DVKVTQSSRYLVKRTGEKVFLECVQDMDHENMFWYRQDPGLGLRLIYFSYDVKMKEKGDIPEGYSVSREKKERFSLILESASTNQTSMYLCASSFSLAGDSYEQYFGPGTRLTVT.